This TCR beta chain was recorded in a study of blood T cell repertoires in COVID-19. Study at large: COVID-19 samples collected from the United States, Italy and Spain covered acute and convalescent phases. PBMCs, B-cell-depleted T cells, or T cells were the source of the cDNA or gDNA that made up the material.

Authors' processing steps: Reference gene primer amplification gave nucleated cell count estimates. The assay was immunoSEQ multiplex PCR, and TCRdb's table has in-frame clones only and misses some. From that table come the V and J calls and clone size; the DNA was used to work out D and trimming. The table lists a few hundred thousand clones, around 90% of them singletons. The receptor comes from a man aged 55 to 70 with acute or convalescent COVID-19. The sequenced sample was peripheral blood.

CDR3 sequence (DNA): TGTGCCAGCAGCCAAGATTGGAAACAGGTCGGAAACACCATATATTTT. Protein product: CASSQDWKQVGNTIYF. The chain uses TRBV4-2 and TRBJ1-3; D might be TRBD1 (5 bases). Germline-derived CDR1 and CDR2 are LGHNA and YNFKEQ. The V end was cut by 0 bases, the J end by 4 bases, with 13 bases between. CDR3 length equals 16 residues.